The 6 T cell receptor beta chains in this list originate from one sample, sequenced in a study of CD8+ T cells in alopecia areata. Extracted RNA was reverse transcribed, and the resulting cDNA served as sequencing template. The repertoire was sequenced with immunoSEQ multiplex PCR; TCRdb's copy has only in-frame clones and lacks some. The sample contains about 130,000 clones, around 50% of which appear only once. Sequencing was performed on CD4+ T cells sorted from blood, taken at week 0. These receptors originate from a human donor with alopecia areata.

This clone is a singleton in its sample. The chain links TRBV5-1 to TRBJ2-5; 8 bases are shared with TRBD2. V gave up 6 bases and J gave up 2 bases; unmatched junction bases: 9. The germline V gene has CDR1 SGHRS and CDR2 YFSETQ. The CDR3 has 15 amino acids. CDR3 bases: TGCGCCAGCAAGGGGCGAGCGGGGGCACAAGAGACCCAGTACTTC. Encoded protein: CASKGRAGAQETQYF.

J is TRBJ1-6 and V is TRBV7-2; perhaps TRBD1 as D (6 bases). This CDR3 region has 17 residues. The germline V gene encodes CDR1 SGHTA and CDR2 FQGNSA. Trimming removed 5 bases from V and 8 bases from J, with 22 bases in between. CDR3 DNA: TGTGCCAGCAGCCCTATTATAGGGACATTTTTTGATTCACCCCTCCACTTT. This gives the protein CASSPIIGTFFDSPLHF.

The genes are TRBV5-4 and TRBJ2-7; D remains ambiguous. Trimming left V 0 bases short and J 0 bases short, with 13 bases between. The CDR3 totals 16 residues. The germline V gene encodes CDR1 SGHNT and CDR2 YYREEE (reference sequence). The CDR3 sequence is CASSLAATTSSYEQYF. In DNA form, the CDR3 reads TGTGCCAGCAGCTTGGCGGCGACAACGAGCTCCTACGAGCAGTACTTC.

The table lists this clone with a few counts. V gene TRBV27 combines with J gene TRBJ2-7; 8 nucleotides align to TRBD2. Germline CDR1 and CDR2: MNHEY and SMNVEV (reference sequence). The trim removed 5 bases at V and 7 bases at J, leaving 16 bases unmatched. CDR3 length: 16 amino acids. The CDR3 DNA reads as TGTGCCAGCAGTCTCACACCTAGCGGGCCAAGGGGAGAGCAGTACTTC. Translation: CASSLTPSGPRGEQYF.

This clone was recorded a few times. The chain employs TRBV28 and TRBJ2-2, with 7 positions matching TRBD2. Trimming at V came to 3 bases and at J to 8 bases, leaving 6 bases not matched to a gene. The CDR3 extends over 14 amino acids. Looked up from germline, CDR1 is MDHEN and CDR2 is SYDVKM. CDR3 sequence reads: CASSFLASGGELFF. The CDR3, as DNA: TGTGCCAGCAGTTTCCTGGCTAGCGGAGGGGAGCTGTTTTTT.

The DNA of the CDR3 is TGTGCCAGCAGTTACGGACACCCCAATCAGCCCCAGCATTTT. Translating it yields CASSYGHPNQPQHF. The rearrangement joins TRBV6-5 to TRBJ1-5; TRBD1 is a possible D gene (5 bases). This CDR3 is 14 amino acids long. Per the germline V gene, CDR1 is MNHEY and CDR2 is SVGAGI. Trimming removed 2 bases from V and 3 bases from J, with 8 bases in between.